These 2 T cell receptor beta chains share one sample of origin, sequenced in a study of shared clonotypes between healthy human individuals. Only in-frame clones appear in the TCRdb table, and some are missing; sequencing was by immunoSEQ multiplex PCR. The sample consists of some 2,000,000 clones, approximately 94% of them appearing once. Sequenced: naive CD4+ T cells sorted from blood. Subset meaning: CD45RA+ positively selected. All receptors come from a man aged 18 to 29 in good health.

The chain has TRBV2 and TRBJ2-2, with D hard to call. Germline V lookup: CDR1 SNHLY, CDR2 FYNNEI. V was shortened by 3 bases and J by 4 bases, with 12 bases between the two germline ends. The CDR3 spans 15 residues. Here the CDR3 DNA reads TGTGCCAGCAGTGAGAGTCAGTGGATCACCGGGGAGCTGTTTTTT. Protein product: CASSESQWITGELFF.

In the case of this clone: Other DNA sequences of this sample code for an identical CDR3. CDR3 sequence reads: CASSSRDRGETQYF. CDR3 nucleotides: TGTGCCAGCAGCTCACGAGACAGGGGGGAGACCCAGTACTTC. The genes are TRBV5-4 and TRBJ2-5, with 9 nucleotides matching TRBD1. The V gene's germline CDR1 is SGHNT and CDR2 YYREEE (reference sequence). V lost 3 bases to trimming and J lost 5 bases; unmatched junction nucleotides: 5. The CDR3 is made up of 14 amino acids.